This TCR beta chain was observed in a study of graft-versus-host responses after intestinal transplantation. Trimming pared 0 bases from V and 4 bases from J, leaving 4 bases between. Germline V CDR1 and CDR2: SGHDT, YYEEEE. The CDR3 contains 12 residues. TCRdb keeps only in-frame clones here, not all; method: immunoSEQ multiplex PCR. The sample records 25,000 to 30,000 clones, about 85% being singletons. This specimen was PBMCs, taken around 460 days after intestinal transplantation. The chain couples TRBV5-6 to TRBJ1-1; D ambiguous. The origin of this receptor is a human patient who received an intestinal transplant, so some T cells may come from the graft donor. The DNA of the CDR3 is TGTGCCAGCAGCTTGGAGCGCACTGAAGCTTTCTTT. This gives the protein CASSLERTEAFF. Complete variable domain (other parts from reference TRBV5-6 and TRBJ1-1): DAGVTQSPTHLIKTRGQQVTLRCSPKSGHDTVSWYQQALGQGPQFIFQYYEEEERQRGNFPDRFSGHQFPNYSSELNVNALLLGDSALYLCASSLERTEAFFGQGTRLTVV.